These 19 T cell receptor beta chains were sequenced from one sample in a study of PD-1 blockade in classical Hodgkin lymphoma. Clones were read by immunoSEQ multiplex PCR, and TCRdb kept only the in-frame ones, dropping some. Counted here are 50,000 to 85,000 clones, over 55% occurring once; the ten biggest clones make up roughly 9%. All patients experienced relapse after autologous stem cell transplantation, and brentuximab vedotin exposure was variable. The input for sequencing was peripheral blood mononuclear cells (PBMCs), taken before the second cycle of nivolumab. The receptors were gathered from a human donor with classical Hodgkin lymphoma.

The chain recombines TRBV2 with TRBJ2-1; TRBD2 is a possible D gene (6 bases). The CDR3 is 14 residues long. CDR1 SNHLY and CDR2 FYNNEI come from the germline V gene. V was shortened by 7 bases and J by 0 bases, with 10 bases between the two germline ends. CDR3 region: CASIGGSSYNEQFF. In DNA, the CDR3 is TGTGCCAGCATTGGGGGGAGCTCCTACAATGAGCAGTTCTTC.

The chain uses TRBV30 and TRBJ2-7; 9 positions match TRBD2. Germline CDR1 and CDR2: GTSNPN and SVGIG (reference sequence). V lost 5 bases and J lost 2; bases outside the gene matches: 10. The CDR3 consists of 15 residues. In DNA, the CDR3 is TGTGCCTGGGTCGAGCCACTAGCGGGCCCCTACGAGCAGTACTTC. It is translated as CAWVEPLAGPYEQYF.

V gene TRBV5-4 combines with J gene TRBJ2-1, with TRBD2 as a possible D gene (5 bases). The V gene lost 3 bases and the J gene lost 2 bases, with 18 bases spanning the gap. CDR1 is SGHNT and CDR2 is YYREEE in the germline V gene (reference sequence). CDR3 length: 17 residues. The CDR3: CASSSRTLTPTYNEQFF. The DNA for the CDR3 is TGTGCCAGCAGCTCAAGGACTTTGACCCCAACCTACAATGAGCAGTTCTTC.

The chain employs TRBV28 and TRBJ1-5; 8 bases fit TRBD1. Trimming removed 3 bases from V and 7 bases from J; junction bases left unmatched: 8. CDR3 length: 15 residues. The germline gives CDR1 MDHEN, CDR2 SYDVKM. The CDR3 coding sequence is TGTGCCAGCAGTTTCCCGGACAGGGATGGGCAGCCCCAGCATTTT. As protein: CASSFPDRDGQPQHF.

The chain carries TRBV6-1 and TRBJ1-2, with 10 bases aligning to TRBD1. J gave up 8 bases and V 2 bases, and 8 bases lay outside the gene matches. Germline loops: CDR1 MNHNS, CDR2 SASEGT. The CDR3 loop spans 15 amino acids. The CDR3 bases are TGTGCCAGCAGTGAATTCAGACAGGGGGCGCGGGGCTACACCTTC. Translated, it gives CASSEFRQGARGYTF.

J is TRBJ2-7 and V is TRBV4-1, with a tentative D call TRBD2 (6 bases). Germline lookup yields CDR1 MGHRA and CDR2 YSYEKL. CDR3 size: 15 residues. Deletions cut 0 bases from V and 1 base from J, with 10 bases between. CDR3 in amino acids: CASSQEILASYEQYF. The CDR3 nucleotides read TGCGCCAGCAGCCAAGAAATACTAGCTTCCTACGAGCAGTACTTC.

The CDR3 reads CASSQDPAGAPITSFF. CDR3 nucleotides: TGCGCCAGCAGCCAAGACCCAGCGGGGGCCCCTATTACATCGTTCTTC. This chain uses TRBV4-1 with TRBJ2-1; 8 bases are a match to TRBD2. Germline CDR1 MGHRA, CDR2 YSYEKL. The ends lost 0 bases at V and 15 bases at J; junction bases unmatched: 16. This CDR3 is built from 16 residues.

The chain couples TRBV30 to TRBJ2-7, with unresolved D. Trimming pared 0 bases from V and 3 bases from J, leaving 6 bases between. CDR1 and CDR2 (germline): GTSNPN, SVGIG (reference sequence). The CDR3 consists of 12 residues. The CDR3 spells CAWSVALYEQYF. The CDR3 DNA is TGTGCCTGGAGTGTAGCCCTCTACGAGCAGTACTTC. Full variable domain (outside the CDR3, taken from reference TRBV30 and TRBJ2-7): SQTIHQWPATLVQPVGSPLSLECTVEGTSNPNLYWYRQAAGRGLQLLFYSVGIGQISSEVPQNLSASRPQDRQFILSSKKLLLSDSGFYLCAWSVALYEQYFGPGTRLTVT.

This rearrangement joins TRBV29-1 to TRBJ1-1, with D possibly being TRBD1 (6 bases). The CDR3 covers 13 residues. Germline V gene lookup returns CDR1 SQVTM and CDR2 ANQGSEA. Trimming removed 6 bases at V and 0 bases at J, with 11 bases between. The DNA for the CDR3 is TGCAGCGTAGGGACACTTTTGAACACTGAAGCTTTCTTT. It codes for CSVGTLLNTEAFF.

This clone was observed a few times. V and J are TRBV12-5 and TRBJ2-1; 13 nucleotides agree with TRBD2. Germline V gives CDR1 LGHNT, CDR2 FRNRAP. The CDR3 length is 15 residues. J was trimmed by 6 bases and V by 3 bases; bases with no gene match: 2. The CDR3 reads CASGLRLAGGNEQFF. The CDR3 DNA is TGTGCTAGTGGTTTAAGACTAGCGGGGGGCAATGAGCAGTTCTTC.

This clone was detected only a few times. This chain connects TRBV27 to TRBJ2-3; 7 nucleotides align to TRBD1. Germline trimming cut 4 bases from V and 3 bases from J; bases unmatched to any gene: 7. This CDR3 has 15 residues. Germline CDR1 is MNHEY and CDR2 is SMNVEV (reference sequence). The CDR3 coding sequence is TGTGCCAGCAGTTGGCGGACAGGAATAACAGATACGCAGTATTTT. Protein sequence: CASSWRTGITDTQYF.

This clone was detected many times. CDR3 sequence (DNA): TGTGCCAGCAGTGAGGCCCGGCGTCCAGATACGCAGTATTTT. Amino acids: CASSEARRPDTQYF. The chain recombines TRBV6-1 with TRBJ2-3; D is ambiguous. This CDR3 region has 14 residues. V was cut by 3 bases and J by 4 bases, with 11 bases left in between. Germline loops: CDR1 MNHNS, CDR2 SASEGT.

The chain employs TRBV5-1 and TRBJ1-2; 7 bases align to TRBD1. The CDR3 is made up of 15 amino acids. Per the germline V gene, CDR1 is SGHRS and CDR2 is YFSETQ. Trimming removed 4 bases from V and 0 bases from J; junction bases left unmatched: 6. DNA of the CDR3: TGCGCCAGCAGCCCCGGGACAGCGCCTAACTATGGCTACACCTTC. It yields the protein CASSPGTAPNYGYTF.

J is TRBJ2-1 and V is TRBV5-1; possibly TRBD2 for D (6 bases). The CDR3 covers 14 residues. V was pared by 2 bases and J by 8 bases, with 14 bases between. CDR1 is SGHRS, CDR2 YFSETQ, per germline. The DNA for the CDR3 is TGCGCCAGCAGCTTTGGACTACTCAGTGATGAGCAGTTCTTC. This sequence encodes CASSFGLLSDEQFF.

The chain's CDR3 is CASSLRAGSTEAFF. The CDR3 nucleotides are TGTGCCAGCAGCCTTAGGGCAGGGTCCACTGAAGCTTTCTTT. This chain joins TRBV11-2 and TRBJ1-1; D might be TRBD1 (5 bases). Trimming removed 5 bases at V and 4 bases at J, with 14 bases between. The germline V gene encodes CDR1 SGHAT and CDR2 FQNNGV. The CDR3 length is 14 residues.

The J gene is TRBJ1-1, the V gene TRBV30; D not resolved. The ends were cut back, 2 bases at V and 2 bases at J, with 9 bases in the middle. The CDR3 is made up of 13 amino acids. Per the germline V gene, CDR1 is GTSNPN and CDR2 is SVGIG (reference sequence). The CDR3 protein is CAWSNGVNTEAFF. The DNA for the CDR3 is TGTGCCTGGAGTAACGGCGTAAACACTGAAGCTTTCTTT.

The rearrangement joins TRBV10-2 to TRBJ1-5, with D unclear. The length of the CDR3 is 13 residues. The V gene lost 7 bases and the J gene lost 7 bases, with 14 bases spanning the gap. Germline loops: CDR1 WSHSY, CDR2 SAAADI. This CDR3 is CASNTHRGQPQHF. CDR3 nucleotide sequence: TGCGCCAGCAATACCCACCGGGGACAGCCCCAGCATTTT.

J is TRBJ2-1 and V is TRBV5-6; TRBD1 is a possible D gene (6 bases). Trimming left V 0 bases short and J 5 bases short, with 9 bases between. The CDR3 runs to 14 residues. CDR1 and CDR2 (germline): SGHDT, YYEEEE. The CDR3: CASSLGQGNNEQFF. CDR3 bases: TGTGCCAGCAGCTTGGGGCAGGGGAACAATGAGCAGTTCTTC.

This chain uses TRBV6-5 with TRBJ2-2; 11 positions agree with TRBD1. V lost 5 bases and J lost 7; bases outside the gene matches: 6. Germline CDR1 and CDR2: MNHEY and SVGAGI. This CDR3 has 15 amino acids. Here the CDR3 DNA reads TGTGCCAGCAGTCAAGGACAGGGGGCCGGCGGGGAGCTGTTTTTT. Translating it yields CASSQGQGAGGELFF.